The 30 T cell receptor beta chains below come from one sample, sequenced in a study of T cell responses to AZD1222 COVID-19 vaccine. Clones were sequenced by immunoSEQ multiplex PCR, and TCRdb holds only the in-frame ones, with some missing. Of approximately 76,000 clones listed, 65% to 85% were seen once; the top ten hold about 3%. The starting material was peripheral blood, obtained on day 0 of AZD1222 vaccination. The source is an adult in good health.

The gene calls are TRBV29-1 and TRBJ1-1, with D possibly TRBD1 on 6 matching bases. The length of the CDR3 is 17 residues. Germline V gene data show CDR1 as SQVTM and CDR2 as ANQGSEA. V lost 4 bases, J lost 1 base, and 22 bases lay in between. The CDR3 loop reads CSVAEGSAQGPNTEAFF. The CDR3, as DNA: TGCAGCGTTGCAGAGGGCAGCGCACAGGGCCCGAACACTGAAGCTTTCTTT. The whole variable domain, filled in from reference TRBV29-1 and TRBJ1-1, reads SAVISQKPSRDICQRGTSLTIQCQVDSQVTMMFWYRQQPGQSLTLIATANQGSEATYESGFVIDKFPISRPNLTFSTLTVSNMSPEDSSIYLCSVAEGSAQGPNTEAFFGQGTRLTVV.

This clone came up a few times. The chain couples TRBV11-3 to TRBJ2-2; 13 nucleotides agree with TRBD2. Germline values: CDR1 SGHNT, CDR2 YENEEA. The CDR3 has 17 residues. Germline trimming cut 5 bases from V and 7 bases from J; bases unmatched to any gene: 10. The CDR3 sequence is CASSPPTSGGSSGELFF. CDR3 sequence (DNA): TGTGCCAGCAGCCCCCCGACTAGCGGGGGGTCTAGCGGGGAGCTGTTTTTT.

The chain has TRBV15 and TRBJ2-5; unclear D gene. The CDR3 consists of 13 residues. Germline-derived CDR1 and CDR2 are LNHNV and YYDKDF (reference sequence). V was trimmed by 8 bases and J by 2 bases, leaving 12 bases between them. The DNA for the CDR3 is TGTGCCACCTCCCCTGGGGTGCAAGAGACCCAGTACTTC. Encoded protein: CATSPGVQETQYF. The variable domain in full, with the rest retrieved from reference TRBV15 and TRBJ2-5, is DAMVIQNPRYQVTQFGKPVTLSCSQTLNHNVMYWYQQKSSQAPKLLFHYYDKDFNNEADTPDNFQSRRPNTSFCFLDIRSPGLGDTAMYLCATSPGVQETQYFGPGTRLLVL.

The chain combines TRBV7-9 with TRBJ2-3; 9 bases align to TRBD2. Germline trimming cut 0 bases from V and 3 bases from J; bases unmatched to any gene: 1. The CDR3 sequence is 15 residues long. Germline CDR1 SEHNR, CDR2 FQNEAQ (reference sequence). The CDR3: CASSLATSGTDTQYF. CDR3 in DNA: TGTGCCAGCAGCTTAGCGACTAGCGGTACAGATACGCAGTATTTT.

The chain combines TRBV11-2 with TRBJ2-7, with 7 bases that match TRBD2. Germline values: CDR1 SGHAT, CDR2 FQNNGV. Trimming at V came to 5 bases and at J to 1 base, leaving 8 bases not matched to a gene. The CDR3 runs 15 residues. The CDR3 coding sequence is TGTGCCAGCAGCGTCCGGGACTACCTATCCTACGAGCAGTACTTC. Translating it yields CASSVRDYLSYEQYF.

This chain connects TRBV19 to TRBJ2-7; the D gene is possibly TRBD1 (6 bases). The V end lost 5 bases, the J end lost 2 bases, and 10 bases lay between the germline ends. This CDR3 comprises 13 residues. Per germline, CDR1 LNHDA and CDR2 SQIVND (reference sequence). The CDR3 here is CASSDPGAYEQYF. CDR3 nucleotide sequence: TGTGCCAGTAGTGACCCAGGGGCCTACGAGCAGTACTTC.

The rearrangement links TRBV3-1 (or the pseudogene TRBV3-2) to TRBJ1-2; the match to TRBD1 covers 7 bases. The J segment lost 0 bases and the V segment lost 0 bases, leaving 7 bases of the junction unmatched. The CDR3 consists of 17 residues. Germline-derived CDR1 and CDR2 are LGHDT and YNNKEL (reference sequence). CDR3 nucleotide sequence: TGTGCCAGCAGCCAAGAACAGGGGAGTTTGGCTAACTATGGCTACACCTTC. This translates into CASSQEQGSLANYGYTF.

The J gene is TRBJ2-7, the V gene TRBV5-6; weak D call: TRBD2 (5 bases). V shed 0 bases and J shed 6 bases, with 19 bases lying between them. Germline V gene data show CDR1 as SGHDT and CDR2 as YYEEEE. The length of the CDR3 is 16 residues. The CDR3 DNA follows: TGTGCCAGCAGCTTGGTCCGTAGACGTGCCGCGGGCGAGCAGTACTTC. This codes for CASSLVRRRAAGEQYF.

The V call is TRBV3-1 (or the pseudogene TRBV3-2), the J call TRBJ2-1; no clear D gene. The germline V and J ends were trimmed by 1 base and 4 bases, with 11 bases remaining between them. Looked up from germline, CDR1 is LGHDT and CDR2 is YNNKEL (reference sequence). The CDR3 consists of 15 residues. The CDR3 protein is CASSQVSRGYNEQFF. The CDR3 DNA reads TGTGCCAGCAGCCAAGTAAGTCGCGGTTACAATGAGCAGTTCTTC.

The sample holds a few counts of this clone. The chain employs TRBV18 and TRBJ1-1; maybe TRBD1 (5 bases). V was shortened by 2 bases and J by 3 bases, with 19 bases between the two germline ends. CDR1 is KGHSH, CDR2 LQKENI, per germline. This CDR3 spans 17 amino acids. The DNA for the CDR3 is TGTGCCAGCTCACCATTCTTTCTAGGTCAGGGTTACACTGAAGCTTTCTTT. Translated, it gives CASSPFFLGQGYTEAFF.

DNA of the CDR3: TGTGCCAGCACTCACTCGGGACAGGGCTACGAGCAGTACTTC. This sequence encodes CASTHSGQGYEQYF. The chain employs TRBV6-6 and TRBJ2-7; 9 bases map to TRBD1. CDR3 size: 14 residues. V was pared by 7 bases and J by 3 bases, with 7 bases of the junction left unmatched. Germline loops: CDR1 MNHNY, CDR2 SVGAGI (reference sequence).

This clone showed up just a few times. V gene TRBV30 combines with J gene TRBJ2-5; D unresolved. Germline lookup yields CDR1 GTSNPN and CDR2 SVGIG (reference sequence). The CDR3 sequence is 12 residues long. Trimming pared 2 bases from V and 2 bases from J, leaving 6 bases between. This CDR3 is CAWSIGQETQYF. DNA for the CDR3: TGTGCCTGGAGTATAGGGCAAGAGACCCAGTACTTC.

The J gene is TRBJ2-3, the V gene TRBV5-1, with D possibly called TRBD1 or TRBD2 (5 bases each). Between the trimmed V and J ends, which lost 4 bases and 6 bases, there was a span of 18 bases. The germline gives CDR1 SGHRS, CDR2 YFSETQ. The CDR3 covers 15 residues. The CDR3 reads CASSHQGDDVDTQYF. The CDR3, as DNA: TGCGCCAGCAGCCACCAGGGAGATGATGTTGATACGCAGTATTTT.

The chain links TRBV2 to TRBJ2-3, with D unresolved. This CDR3 is built from 10 residues. The V gene's germline CDR1 is SNHLY and CDR2 FYNNEI. Trimming removed 8 bases from V and 8 bases from J, with 8 bases in between. This chain's CDR3 is CASGTGTQYF. CDR3 nucleotide sequence: TGTGCCAGCGGAACGGGTACGCAGTATTTT. Drawing the rest from reference TRBV2 and TRBJ2-3, the complete variable domain is EPEVTQTPSHQVTQMGQEVILRCVPISNHLYFYWYRQILGQKVEFLVSFYNNEISEKSEIFDDQFSVERPDGSNFTLKIRSTKLEDSAMYFCASGTGTQYFGPGTRLTVL.

This clone was detected once. The rearrangement joins TRBV18 to TRBJ1-1; TRBD1 might be the D (6 bases). Trimming removed 0 bases at V and 1 base at J, with 9 bases between. The CDR3 totals 15 residues. Germline CDR1 KGHSH, CDR2 LQKENI. The CDR3 sequence is CASSPPSTGNTEAFF. The CDR3 DNA sequence: TGTGCCAGCTCACCACCGTCGACAGGGAACACTGAAGCTTTCTTT.

The chain has TRBV20-1 and TRBJ2-4; 10 bases line up with TRBD2. The CDR3 consists of 14 residues. From germline, CDR1 is DFQATT and CDR2 SNEGSKA (reference sequence). After removal of 3 bases from V and 10 bases from J, the junction contained 9 bases not matched to a gene. The CDR3 here is CSASESGRGRIQYF. DNA for the CDR3: TGCAGTGCTAGTGAAAGCGGGAGGGGTCGAATTCAGTACTTC.

The chain has TRBV10-3 and TRBJ2-1; TRBD2 aligns across 8 bases. In germline, CDR1 is ENHRY, CDR2 SYGVKD. Trimming at V came to 2 bases and at J to 0 bases, leaving 6 bases not matched to a gene. The CDR3 length is 17 residues. The chain's CDR3 is CAISEPTSGRSYNEQFF. CDR3 DNA: TGTGCCATCAGTGAGCCTACTAGCGGCCGCTCCTACAATGAGCAGTTCTTC.

The rearrangement joins TRBV6-5 to TRBJ2-3; D might be TRBD2 (6 bases). This CDR3 has 14 amino acids. The ends were cut back, 7 bases at V and 4 bases at J, with 15 bases in the middle. CDR1 MNHEY and CDR2 SVGAGI come from the germline V gene. The CDR3 region is CASTQSSVADTQYF. The CDR3 nucleotides are TGTGCCAGCACCCAGTCTAGCGTGGCAGATACGCAGTATTTT.

The genes are TRBV6-5 and TRBJ1-5; D is undetermined. V dropped 6 bases and J dropped 2 bases, with 14 bases sitting between them. The germline CDR1 and CDR2 sequences are MNHEY and SVGAGI. The CDR3 is 15 amino acids. The DNA for the CDR3 is TGTGCCAGCAGCCATACCAATTGTGGCAATCAGCCCCAGCATTTT. As protein: CASSHTNCGNQPQHF.

The genes are TRBV18 and TRBJ2-7; maybe TRBD1 (7 bases). This CDR3 is 11 amino acids long. V was trimmed by 6 bases and J by 5 bases, leaving 8 bases between them. Germline V gene data show CDR1 as KGHSH and CDR2 as LQKENI. The CDR3 bases are TGTGCCAGCTCCAGGGGGGACGAGCAGTACTTC. Translation: CASSRGDEQYF.

This chain links TRBV9 with TRBJ1-6; maybe TRBD1 (5 bases). The CDR3 runs to 20 residues. Trimming stripped 4 bases from V and 9 bases from J, with 32 bases between. Germline CDR1 SGDLS, CDR2 YYNGEE. The CDR3 here is CASSSSRWGDQASGASPLHF. CDR3 bases: TGTGCCAGCAGCTCCTCCCGTTGGGGGGACCAAGCTTCGGGAGCTTCACCCCTCCACTTT.

This chain uses TRBV19 with TRBJ2-5, with unresolved D. Trimming stripped 3 bases from V and 1 base from J, with 6 bases between. The V gene's germline CDR1 is LNHDA and CDR2 SQIVND (reference sequence). There are 13 residues in the CDR3. CDR3 in amino acids: CASSIIGQETQYF. CDR3 DNA sequence: TGTGCCAGTAGTATTATCGGCCAAGAGACCCAGTACTTC.

V and J are TRBV11-1 and TRBJ2-2; TRBD2 matches at 7 bases. J gave up 1 base and V 5 bases, and 7 bases lay outside the gene matches. The CDR3 has 16 residues. CDR1 and CDR2 (germline): SGHAT, FQDESV (reference sequence). The CDR3 nucleotides read TGTGCCAGCAGCCCTCAGGCGGGGGAGAACACCGGGGAGCTGTTTTTT. Amino acid sequence: CASSPQAGENTGELFF.

This chain connects TRBV27 to TRBJ1-5; possibly TRBD1 for D (6 bases). In germline, CDR1 is MNHEY, CDR2 SMNVEV (reference sequence). This CDR3 contains 15 residues. The V end lost 3 bases, the J end lost 3 bases, and 12 bases lay between the germline ends. In nucleotides, the CDR3 is TGTGCCAGCAGTTTCGGTCAGGGGACCAATCAGCCCCAGCATTTT. This sequence encodes CASSFGQGTNQPQHF.

The CDR3 spells CASTPPGTPEQFF. The CDR3 bases are TGTGCCAGCACCCCTCCAGGAACACCTGAGCAGTTCTTC. This rearrangement joins TRBV11-2 to TRBJ2-1; D is uncertain. The germline gives CDR1 SGHAT, CDR2 FQNNGV. There are 13 residues in the CDR3. Trimming pared 7 bases from V and 9 bases from J, leaving 16 bases between.

The rearrangement links TRBV6-2 or TRBV6-3 to TRBJ1-5; D is possibly TRBD1 (5 bases). CDR3 length: 18 residues. The V end was cut by 0 bases, the J end by 0 bases, with 15 bases between. Germline CDR1 reads MNHEY; CDR2 reads SVGEGT. The CDR3 loop reads CASSYSGWQGRSNQPQHF. The CDR3 region has the DNA TGTGCCAGCAGTTACTCCGGTTGGCAGGGTCGTAGCAATCAGCCCCAGCATTTT.

The V call is TRBV27, the J call TRBJ2-1, with D perhaps TRBD1 or TRBD2 (6 bases each). Trimming shortened V by 2 bases and J by 8 bases, and 16 bases separated the two germline ends. The CDR3 length is 15 residues. The V gene's germline CDR1 is MNHEY and CDR2 SMNVEV (reference sequence). The chain's CDR3 is CASSLAGGRVHEQFF. CDR3 in DNA: TGTGCCAGCAGTTTAGCCGGGGGCCGGGTCCATGAGCAGTTCTTC.

This clone was found once. The CDR3, as DNA: TGTGCCAGTAGCCCTCACAGGGGGAAAGATTCACCCCTCCACTTT. Translated, it gives CASSPHRGKDSPLHF. V and J are TRBV19 and TRBJ1-6; 8 positions match TRBD1. V shed 6 bases and J 8 bases; nucleotides not matched to a gene: 9. This CDR3 is built from 15 residues. Germline V lookup: CDR1 LNHDA, CDR2 SQIVND (reference sequence).

The V gene is TRBV6-1, the J gene TRBJ2-7; D perhaps matches TRBD2 (5 bases). Germline CDR1 reads MNHNS; CDR2 reads SASEGT. CDR3 length: 16 residues. Between the trimmed V and J ends, which lost 4 bases and 6 bases, there was a span of 22 bases. CDR3 DNA: TGTGCCAGCAGTGCGGGGTCACGAACGGCTCCTACCGAGCAGTACTTC. It yields the protein CASSAGSRTAPTEQYF.

This clone was detected a few times. V gene TRBV4-3 combines with J gene TRBJ1-2; D is uncertain. The V gene's germline CDR1 is LGHNA and CDR2 YSLEER. This CDR3 comprises 16 residues. The V end lost 0 bases, the J end lost 4 bases, and 15 bases lay between the germline ends. CDR3 sequence (DNA): TGCGCCAGCAGCCAAGAATGGACTACGCCACTCTATGGCTACACCTTC. Protein sequence: CASSQEWTTPLYGYTF.